Shown below are 7 T cell receptor beta chains from a single sample sequenced in a study of T cell repertoires in ileal Crohn's disease. The protocol was immunoSEQ multiplex PCR, while the TCRdb copy is restricted to in-frame clones and leaves out a portion. The sample lists fewer than 10,000 clones; around four fifths were seen once. Sequencing used ileal tissue. The receptors originated from an adult with Crohn's disease.

V is TRBV9 and J is TRBJ1-3; 9 bases map to TRBD1. The CDR3 length is 17 residues. Losses at the gene ends were 3 bases for V and 0 bases for J; bases not matched to a gene: 7. The V gene's germline CDR1 is SGDLS and CDR2 YYNGEE. In nucleotides, the CDR3 is TGTGCCAGCAGCGCTTTACAGGGGGCCCTCTCTGGAAACACCATATATTTT. It translates to CASSALQGALSGNTIYF.

The rearrangement links TRBV2 to TRBJ2-2; 10 bases fit TRBD1. V was clipped by 11 bases and J by 4 bases; unmatched bases: 7. This CDR3 is built from 14 residues. The germline V gene encodes CDR1 SNHLY and CDR2 FYNNEI. The CDR3 nucleotides read TGTGCCGGCTCCGGGACAGGGGTCACCGGGGAGCTGTTTTTT. Translating gives CAGSGTGVTGELFF.

This chain connects TRBV6-6 to TRBJ2-5; 7 bases map to TRBD1. The CDR3 length is 15 residues. CDR1 and CDR2 from the germline V gene are MNHNY and SVGAGI (reference sequence). V gave up 6 bases and J gave up 3 bases; unmatched junction bases: 10. In DNA, the CDR3 is TGTGCCAGCAGGCGCGGAGGAACAGGGGAAGAGACCCAGTACTTC. It encodes CASRRGGTGEETQYF.

This clone was counted a few times. The chain recombines TRBV19 with TRBJ1-2, with D perhaps TRBD1 (5 bases). Trimming removed 6 bases at V and 7 bases at J, with 18 bases between. Germline-derived CDR1 and CDR2 are LNHDA and SQIVND (reference sequence). The CDR3 is 14 residues long. CDR3 nucleotides: TGTGCCAGTAGCCTGCCACAGGATCCTCGTGGCTACACCTTC. Protein: CASSLPQDPRGYTF.

The chain uses TRBV7-9 and TRBJ2-5; 10 nucleotides line up with TRBD2. Germline V gene lookup returns CDR1 SEHNR and CDR2 FQNEAQ (reference sequence). J gave up 0 bases and V 1 base, and 2 bases lay outside the gene matches. This CDR3 is built from 16 residues. The CDR3 here is CASSLGSGGYQETQYF. The CDR3 DNA reads TGTGCCAGCAGCTTAGGTAGCGGGGGGTACCAAGAGACCCAGTACTTC.

This chain links TRBV20-1 with TRBJ1-1, with D unresolved. The V gene lost 6 bases and the J gene lost 1 base, with 6 bases spanning the gap. Per the germline V gene, CDR1 is DFQATT and CDR2 is SNEGSKA (reference sequence). The CDR3 is made up of 11 amino acids. Here the CDR3 reads CSALGNTEAFF. The CDR3 region has the DNA TGCAGTGCCCTAGGGAACACTGAAGCTTTCTTT.

The V gene is TRBV4-2, the J gene TRBJ1-1; the D gene is possibly TRBD1 (6 bases). The germline V gene encodes CDR1 LGHNA and CDR2 YNFKEQ. The CDR3 extends over 15 amino acids. Trimming stripped 3 bases from V and 1 base from J, with 12 bases between. The CDR3 DNA reads TGTGCCAGCAGCCAGCGACAGGAACCGAACACTGAAGCTTTCTTT. Protein sequence: CASSQRQEPNTEAFF.